The rows below give T cell receptor beta chains drawn from one sample of a study of T-cell reconstitution after alpha-beta-depleted transplantation in children. TCRdb fed the PCR reads into MiXCR, producing one record per CDR3 protein. The data hold about 290,000 distinct CDR3 sequences, with around 10% observed a single time. The sample here was PBMCs, taken before TCRalphabeta/CD19-depleted stem cell transplant. These receptors all stem from a boy under three years old with acute myeloid leukemia, due to receive a stem cell transplant. Both conserved end residues are part of each CDR3. Each record gives: D gene, J gene, clone size, V gene, CDR3 protein, CDR3 DNA. The D gene is left open where the match is weak. Clone size is shown for a subset of rows, as once, few, many or a class of expanded clone.

.	TRBJ2-1	many	TRBV24-1	CATSDSLTGRDEQFF	TGTGCCACCAGTGATTCCCTGACAGGGAGGGATGAGCAGTTCTTC
TRBD1	TRBJ1-2	.	TRBV6-4	CASSPGTGDPYGYTF	TGTGCCAGCAGTCCCGGGACAGGGGATCCCTATGGCTACACCTTC
.	TRBJ1-1	.	TRBV20-1	CSARVDWNTEAFF	TGCAGTGCTAGAGTAGATTGGAACACTGAAGCTTTCTTT
TRBD1	TRBJ2-2	.	TRBV28	CASSTGQGGYTGELFF	TGTGCCAGCAGTACGGGACAGGGAGGTTACACCGGGGAGCTGTTTTTT
.	TRBJ1-1	many	TRBV5-1	CASSPGRMNTEAFF	TGCGCCAGCAGCCCGGGACGGATGAACACTGAAGCTTTCTTT
.	TRBJ2-7	many	TRBV12-3/TRBV12-4	CATSSGVSSYEQYF	TGTGCCACCTCGAGTGGGGTGAGCTCCTACGAGCAGTACTTC
.	TRBJ1-4	many	TRBV7-2	CASRPGPLNEKLFF	TGTGCCAGCAGGCCGGGACCCTTAAATGAAAAACTGTTTTTT
.	TRBJ1-2	few	TRBV7-9	CASSFPLYTGNYGYTF	TGTGCCAGCAGCTTCCCCTTATACACGGGGAACTATGGCTACACCTTC
.	TRBJ2-5	many	TRBV3-1	CASSLLGGQETQYF	TGTGCCAGCAGCCTTCTGGGTGGGCAAGAGACCCAGTACTTC
TRBD1	TRBJ2-2	many	TRBV28	CASSLSRGTSNTGELFF	TGTGCCAGCAGTTTATCCAGGGGGACCTCGAACACCGGGGAGCTGTTTTTT
TRBD1	TRBJ2-2	few	TRBV11-1	CASSRKFARQGKNTGELFF	TGTGCCAGCAGCAGGAAATTCGCACGACAGGGGAAGAACACCGGGGAGCTGTTTTTT
.	TRBJ2-7	many	TRBV20-1	CSASGTSSYEQYF	TGCAGTGCTTCCGGGACCTCTAGCTACGAGCAGTACTTC
.	TRBJ1-1	many	TRBV5-1	CASSFTGSQNTEAFF	TGCGCCAGCAGCTTTACAGGGAGTCAGAACACTGAAGCTTTCTTT
.	TRBJ2-3	many	TRBV7-2	CASSPSSPSTDTQYF	TGTGCCAGCAGCCCATCGAGCCCTAGCACAGATACGCAGTATTTT
TRBD2	TRBJ2-1	.	TRBV2	CASSQRGPYNEQFF	TGTGCCAGCAGCCAGCGGGGGCCCTACAATGAGCAGTTCTTC
TRBD2	TRBJ2-7	.	TRBV12-3/TRBV12-4	CASRTSGRSYEQYF	TGTGCCAGCAGGACTAGCGGGAGGTCCTACGAGCAGTACTTC
TRBD2	TRBJ2-1	many	TRBV25-1	CATGRGSYNEQFF	TGTGCCACCGGGAGGGGTTCCTACAATGAGCAGTTCTTC
.	TRBJ2-7	many	TRBV3-1	CASSQEWAGSEQYF	TGTGCCAGCAGCCAAGAGTGGGCAGGGAGCGAGCAGTACTTC
TRBD2	TRBJ2-7	.	TRBV23-1	CASSQEREAEQYF	TGCGCCAGCAGTCAGGAGCGGGAGGCCGAGCAGTACTTC
.	TRBJ2-7	many	TRBV14	CASSHLQGTYEQYF	TGTGCCAGCAGCCATCTCCAGGGCACCTACGAGCAGTACTTC
.	TRBJ1-4	many	TRBV7-9	CASSISPVWEKLFF	TGTGCCAGCAGCATTTCCCCGGTATGGGAAAAACTGTTTTTT
TRBD1	TRBJ2-7	.	TRBV5-1	CASSLEDRGSYEQYF	TGCGCCAGCAGCTTGGAGGACAGGGGGTCGTACGAGCAGTACTTC
.	TRBJ2-2	many	TRBV29-1	CSVEENKGTGELFF	TGCAGCGTTGAAGAAAACAAGGGCACCGGGGAGCTGTTTTTT
.	TRBJ2-5	.	TRBV12-3/TRBV12-4	CASSLYWDYQETQYF	TGTGCCAGCAGTTTATACTGGGACTACCAAGAGACCCAGTACTTC
.	TRBJ1-6	many	TRBV20-1	CSARDKGNSPLHF	TGCAGTGCTAGAGATAAGGGCAATTCACCCCTCCACTTT
.	TRBJ2-7	.	TRBV28	CASSLSHQLTTSKGPYERYF	TGTGCCAGCAGTTTATCCCATCAACTAACGACTAGTAAGGGCCCCTACGAGCGGTACTTC
TRBD1	TRBJ2-7	many	TRBV7-9	CASSFGQEAYEQYF	TGTGCCAGCAGCTTTGGACAGGAAGCCTACGAGCAGTACTTC
TRBD1	TRBJ2-2	many	TRBV25-1	CASSDLLGGLNTGELFF	TGTGCCAGCAGTGACTTGTTAGGGGGCTTAAACACCGGGGAGCTGTTTTTT
TRBD2	TRBJ2-1	many	TRBV12-3/TRBV12-4	CATQRWGSGSYEQFF	TGTGCCACACAGAGGTGGGGTAGCGGGAGTTATGAGCAGTTCTTC